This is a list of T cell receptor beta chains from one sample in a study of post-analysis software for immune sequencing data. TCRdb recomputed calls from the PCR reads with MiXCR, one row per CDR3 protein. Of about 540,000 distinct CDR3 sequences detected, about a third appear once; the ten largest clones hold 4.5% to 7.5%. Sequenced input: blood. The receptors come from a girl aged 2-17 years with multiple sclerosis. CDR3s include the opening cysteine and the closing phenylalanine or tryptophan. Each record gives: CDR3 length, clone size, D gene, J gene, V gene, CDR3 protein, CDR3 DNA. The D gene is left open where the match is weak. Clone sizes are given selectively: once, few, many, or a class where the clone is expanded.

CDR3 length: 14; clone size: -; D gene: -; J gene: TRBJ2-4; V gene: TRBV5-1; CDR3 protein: CASSLESAGNIQYF; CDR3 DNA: TGCGCCAGCAGCTTGGAAAGTGCGGGAAACATTCAGTACTTC
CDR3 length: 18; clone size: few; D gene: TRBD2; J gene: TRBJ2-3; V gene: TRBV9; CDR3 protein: CASGSISSSGGWRDTQYF; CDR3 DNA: TGTGCCAGCGGCTCCATATCGTCTAGCGGGGGCTGGAGAGATACGCAGTATTTT
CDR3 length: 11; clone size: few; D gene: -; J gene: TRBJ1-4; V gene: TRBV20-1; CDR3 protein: CSASGKEKLFF; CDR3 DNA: TGCAGTGCTAGTGGGAAGGAAAAACTGTTTTTT
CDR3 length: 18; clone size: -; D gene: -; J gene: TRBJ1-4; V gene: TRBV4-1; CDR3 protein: CASSQDRGRWIRTEKLFF; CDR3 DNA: TGCGCCAGCAGCCAAGACCGGGGCAGGTGGATTCGGACTGAAAAACTGTTTTTT
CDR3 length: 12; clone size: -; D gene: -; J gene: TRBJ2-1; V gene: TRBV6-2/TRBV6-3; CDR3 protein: CVSSYFGAEQFF; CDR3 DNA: TGTGTCAGCAGTTACTTCGGGGCTGAGCAGTTCTTC
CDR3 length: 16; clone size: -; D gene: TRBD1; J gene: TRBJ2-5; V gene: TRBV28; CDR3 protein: CASTTGTGGRGETQYF; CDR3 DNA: TGTGCCAGCACCACGGGGACAGGGGGCAGGGGAGAGACCCAGTACTTC
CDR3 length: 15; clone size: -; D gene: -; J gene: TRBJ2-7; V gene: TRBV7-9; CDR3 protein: CASSPADTSSYEQYF; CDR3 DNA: TGTGCCAGCAGCCCTGCAGACACGAGCTCCTACGAGCAGTACTTC
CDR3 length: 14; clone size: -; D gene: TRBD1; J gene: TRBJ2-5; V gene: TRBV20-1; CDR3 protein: CSARQGAFQETQYF; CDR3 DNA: TGCAGTGCTAGACAGGGGGCATTCCAAGAGACCCAGTACTTC
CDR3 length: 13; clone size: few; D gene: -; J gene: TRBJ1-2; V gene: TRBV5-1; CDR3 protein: CASSFGGEDGYTF; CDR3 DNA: TGCGCCAGCAGCTTTGGAGGGGAAGATGGCTACACCTTC
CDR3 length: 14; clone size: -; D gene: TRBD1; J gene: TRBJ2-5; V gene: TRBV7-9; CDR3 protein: CASSPGQRKETQYF; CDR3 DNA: TGTGCCAGCAGCCCGGGACAGCGAAAGGAGACCCAGTACTTC
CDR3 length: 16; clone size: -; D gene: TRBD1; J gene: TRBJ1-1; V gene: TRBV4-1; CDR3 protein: CASSQSIGQGGTEAFF; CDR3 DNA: TGCGCCAGCAGCCAATCGATTGGACAGGGGGGCACTGAAGCTTTCTTT
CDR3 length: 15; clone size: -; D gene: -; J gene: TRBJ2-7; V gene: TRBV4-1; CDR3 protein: CASSQDRAASYEQYF; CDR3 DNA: TGCGCCAGCAGCCAAGACAGGGCCGCCTCCTACGAGCAGTACTTC
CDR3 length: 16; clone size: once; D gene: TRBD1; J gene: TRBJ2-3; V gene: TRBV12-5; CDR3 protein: CASGPALQGHTDTQYF; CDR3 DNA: TGTGCTAGTGGTCCGGCCCTACAGGGGCACACAGATACGCAGTATTTT
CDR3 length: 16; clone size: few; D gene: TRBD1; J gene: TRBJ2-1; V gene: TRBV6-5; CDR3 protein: CASSYLGQGGHNEQFF; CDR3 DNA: TGTGCCAGCAGTTACCTAGGACAGGGAGGCCACAATGAGCAGTTCTTC
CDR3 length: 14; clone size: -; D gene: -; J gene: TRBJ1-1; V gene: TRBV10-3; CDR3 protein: CAISERGSNTQAFF; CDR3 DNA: TGTGCCATCAGTGAGCGGGGGAGTAACACTCAAGCTTTCTTT
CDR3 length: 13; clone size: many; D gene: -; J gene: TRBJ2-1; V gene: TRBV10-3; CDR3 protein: CAILSTNNNEQFF; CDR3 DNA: TGTGCCATCCTGTCGACTAACAACAATGAGCAGTTCTTC